This is a list of T cell receptor beta chains from one sample in a study of T cells expressing NK-cell markers. Reprocessing the 5' RACE reads, TCRdb reports a single entry for every CDR3 protein and omits DNA. The table for this sample gives approximately 170,000 distinct CDR3 sequences. The sequenced sample was blood T cells: a sorted CD56 or NKG2C T cell subset, CD4+ or CD8+ T cells, or bulk PBMC T cells (not recorded which). These receptors were taken from a man aged 18-70 years in good health. The CDR3 runs from the conserved cysteine through the conserved F or W. The listing skips clone size in some rows; elsewhere it reads once, few, many or a size class.

V	J	size	CDR3
TRBV4-1	TRBJ1-2	NA	CASSQAPGLGTYGYTF
TRBV28	TRBJ2-3	NA	CASSFAGLAPDTQYF
TRBV15	TRBJ1-1	medium-sized	CATSRDGPGNTEAFF
TRBV5-6	TRBJ2-3	NA	CASSLESRGTRVDTQYF
TRBV11-1	TRBJ1-2	NA	CASSLGPGTGVGYTF
TRBV12-3/TRBV12-4	TRBJ1-2	NA	CASSRTGFQEGYTF
TRBV3-1	TRBJ2-7	NA	CASSGQTYEQYF
TRBV9	TRBJ1-1	NA	CASSDDRDRAMNTEAFF
TRBV3-1	TRBJ1-1	NA	CASSQDTIRVNTEAFF
TRBV9	TRBJ2-2	NA	CASSSQDRGTGELFF
TRBV7-6	TRBJ2-1	NA	CASSLVDGYNEQFF
TRBV4-1	TRBJ2-3	NA	CASSQEGTGAFTDTQYF
TRBV12-3/TRBV12-4	TRBJ1-5	NA	CASSSGVYSNQPQHF
TRBV6-1	TRBJ2-3	NA	CASSGAAESLTDTQYF
TRBV15	TRBJ1-5	NA	CATSLDGGRQTNF
TRBV2	TRBJ2-7	NA	CASSEGLGTGDPRGYEQYF
TRBV9	TRBJ2-1	NA	CASSINPGDNEQFF
TRBV6-1	TRBJ2-7	NA	CASSGVGPSYEQYF
TRBV9	TRBJ1-1	NA	CASSLGMGTEAFF
TRBV28	TRBJ2-4	NA	CASSLSGTKNIQYF
TRBV13	TRBJ2-2	NA	CASSRPEIQRGNTGELFF
TRBV19	TRBJ1-1	NA	CASSIGQGSGEAFF
TRBV7-6	TRBJ1-2	NA	CASSPLQTETLRYGYTF
TRBV11-2	TRBJ2-1	NA	CASSRRDGNEQFF
TRBV7-6	TRBJ1-1	NA	CASSLAPGWGGNTEAFF
TRBV4-1	TRBJ2-2	NA	CASSQSWGLATGELFF
TRBV30	TRBJ2-2	NA	CAWGEGTGELFF
TRBV7-9	TRBJ1-1	NA	CASSFVGTGFTEAFF
TRBV6-1	TRBJ2-2	NA	CASTWTENTGELFF
TRBV30	TRBJ2-7	NA	CAWRPRPRSTYEQYF
TRBV6-5	TRBJ2-3	NA	CASSYRGSDTQYF
TRBV7-8	TRBJ2-1	NA	CASSSETPGLAGLSAFF
TRBV6-5	TRBJ2-1	NA	CASNKLAGGASSYNEQFF
TRBV7-9	TRBJ2-5	NA	CASSLEMKTQYF
TRBV11-2	TRBJ2-3	NA	CASSLTRGGSDTQYF
TRBV24-1	TRBJ1-6	NA	CATSKSDNSPLHF
TRBV5-6	TRBJ2-7	NA	CASASGTPAYEQYF
TRBV14	TRBJ2-4	NA	CASSQALNRGIIDIQYF
TRBV7-9	TRBJ2-5	NA	CASSLSLQGETQYF
TRBV20-1	TRBJ2-1	NA	CSAVTSGDYNEQFF
TRBV7-3	TRBJ2-5	NA	CASSLFHQETQYF
TRBV4-2	TRBJ2-3	NA	CASSQEGRSSTDTQYF
TRBV4-1	TRBJ1-1	NA	CASSQDGIGDTEAFF
TRBV5-1	TRBJ2-7	NA	CASSLEQGGYYEQYF
TRBV10-3	TRBJ2-5	NA	CAIRATGIQETQYF
TRBV9	TRBJ2-7	NA	CVKKGDYEQYF
TRBV11-3	TRBJ2-7	NA	CASSVGTDHSYEQYF
TRBV29-1	TRBJ2-2	NA	CSVHLTSGGPRAGELFF
TRBV28	TRBJ1-6	NA	CASSLWSAGNSPLHF
TRBV5-6	TRBJ1-1	NA	CASSLGAGQAFF
TRBV4-2	TRBJ2-7	NA	CASSQEFLQGSSYEQYF